This TCR beta chain was obtained from a study of blood T cell repertoires in COVID-19. Study at large: Acute-phase and convalescent COVID-19 samples originated in the United States, Italy and Spain. The cDNA or gDNA used as material had been derived from T cells, B-cell-depleted T cells, or PBMCs.

The repertoire was sequenced with immunoSEQ multiplex PCR; TCRdb's copy has only in-frame clones and lacks some. The sample includes more than 95,000 clones, around four fifths of them seen just once. The sample taken for sequencing was peripheral blood. This clonotype originated in a man in his 60s with acute or convalescent COVID-19.

The CDR3 loop is CASSQDPPGTNTEAFF. Here the CDR3 DNA reads TGCGCCAGCAGCCAAGATCCCCCAGGGACTAACACTGAAGCTTTCTTT. This rearrangement joins TRBV4-1 to TRBJ1-1, with D possibly matching TRBD1 (5 bases). The CDR3 runs to 16 residues. Germline V lookup: CDR1 MGHRA, CDR2 YSYEKL. Trimming cost V 0 bases and J 2 bases, with 13 bases left between them.